These T cell receptor beta chains were read from a single sample in a study of blood T cell repertoires in COVID-19. Assay: immunoSEQ multiplex PCR; the TCRdb copy retains only in-frame clones and omits some. The sample records about 380,000 clones, 81% being singletons. Specimen: peripheral blood. Receptor source: a human donor with acute or convalescent COVID-19. The donor label of this sample is uncertain. Each CDR3 is given with its conserved first and last residue.

V	J	CDR3
TRBV6-5	TRBJ2-3	CASRRQGSSTDTQYF
TRBV5-1	TRBJ1-2	CASSTGQVSGYTF
TRBV3-1/TRBV3-2	TRBJ1-2	CASRKQGNHGYTF
TRBV20-1	TRBJ1-4	CSARRQAGLFF
TRBV7-9	TRBJ1-2	CASSYGLDYGYTF
TRBV5-1	TRBJ1-1	CASSLGDRGLTEAFF
TRBV25-1	TRBJ1-1	CASSDQGAAEAFF
TRBV3-1/TRBV3-2	TRBJ1-1	CASSRTANTEAFF
TRBV19	TRBJ1-5	CASSTDRNNQPQHF
TRBV29-1	TRBJ1-1	CSVPATTGPMNTEAFF
TRBV13	TRBJ1-1	CASRKMTGQGRGMNTEAFF
TRBV25-1	TRBJ1-1	CASIGPKRDLVDTEAFF
TRBV9	TRBJ1-1	CASSVVQVLNTEAFF
TRBV18	TRBJ1-3	CASSTRRPDRTIGNTIYF
TRBV15	TRBJ1-5	CATSPTYRGRQPQHF
TRBV25-1	TRBJ1-5	CASSESGGHADLNQPQHF
TRBV24-1	TRBJ1-2	CATSDQGGMVNGYTF
TRBV5-4	TRBJ2-7	CASSPPGVPSTVQYF
TRBV11-2	TRBJ2-3	CASRILPADTQYF
TRBV7-8	TRBJ1-3	CASSWDSLSGNTIYF
TRBV19	TRBJ2-4	CASSIVVEENIQYF
TRBV10-1	TRBJ2-1	CASSESAQRGDEQFF
TRBV7-2	TRBJ1-1	CASSSQGGHTEAFF
TRBV3-1/TRBV3-2	TRBJ2-1	CASSQDLELGGNEQFF
TRBV4-1	TRBJ1-5	CASSQISGVGNQPQHF
TRBV24-1	TRBJ1-6	CAAQRDRTNSPLHF
TRBV10-1	TRBJ2-7	CASSGDNYEQYF
TRBV11-2	TRBJ1-2	CASSLARQGSGYTF
TRBV11-2	TRBJ2-1	CASSPILAGKPFF
TRBV5-1	TRBJ1-1	CASSLFDSQNTEAFF
TRBV11-2	TRBJ2-1	CASSLAGGEQFF
TRBV10-3	TRBJ2-5	CAISESPEEETQYF
TRBV6-1	TRBJ1-2	CASSEVWGQRYTF
TRBV30	TRBJ1-5	CAWSWGGVSNQPQHF
TRBV10-2	TRBJ1-2	CASLGQGVDGYTF
TRBV6-5	TRBJ1-3	CASRSVAGNTIYF
TRBV12-3/TRBV12-4	TRBJ1-1	CASSLDRRAEAFF
TRBV4-2	TRBJ1-6	CASSQDGQGNSPLHF
TRBV6-1	TRBJ1-2	CASSEPGFGYTF
TRBV28	TRBJ1-1	CASRPGTGGTEAFF
TRBV6-1	TRBJ1-4	CASSELATNEKLFF
TRBV6-6	TRBJ1-2	CASSYEVQNYGYTF
TRBV7-8	TRBJ2-7	CASSLAGGTYEQYF
TRBV5-6	TRBJ1-1	CASSLRGEGAGAFF
TRBV7-9	TRBJ1-4	CASLPIGGEKLFF
TRBV5-8	TRBJ2-7	CASSTRFQQYF
TRBV2	TRBJ2-5	CASSEEQGNQETQYF
TRBV4-2	TRBJ1-6	CASSQDRETGRVRSPLHF
TRBV28	TRBJ1-2	CASSSTGTGGSYGYTF
TRBV6-5	TRBJ1-5	CASSRDRGIGQPQHF
TRBV27	TRBJ1-5	CASSLSYRQGNYSNQPQHF
TRBV18	TRBJ1-3	CASSPYESGNTIYF
TRBV7-9	TRBJ2-7	CASSLGTSGGYEQYF
TRBV30	TRBJ1-2	CAWSGTGFYGYTF
TRBV18	TRBJ2-1	CASSPVAGVDNEQFF
TRBV5-5	TRBJ2-7	CASSLYRNQGGEQYF
TRBV18	TRBJ1-6	CASSPQLGQINSPLHF
TRBV5-6	TRBJ1-2	CASSIDRGLDGYTF
TRBV5-1	TRBJ2-5	CASSLVEETQYF
TRBV6-5	TRBJ1-6	CASSSQGDNSPLHF